The 14 T cell receptor beta chains below all came from one sample that was sequenced in a study of CD8+CD57+ T cells in acquired aplastic anemia. Researchers used genomic DNA as the template to profile TCR beta VDJ and CDR3. TCRdb used MiXCR to reprocess the reads, holding one entry per CDR3 protein. Of 150,000 to 180,000 distinct CDR3 sequences listed, about 52% are singletons. For sequencing, patients were chosen who had shown expansion of CD8+CD57+ cells by flow cytometry. The sequenced sample was sorted CD4+, CD8+, or CD8+CD57+ T cells (not recorded which) from PBMCs. Receptor source: a human donor with aplastic anemia.

This clonotype was observed many times. The chain is built from TRBV29-1 and TRBJ1-1, with D unresolved. V dropped 3 bases and J dropped 1 base, with 6 bases sitting between them. CDR1 and CDR2 from the germline V gene are SQVTM and ANQGSEA. This CDR3 contains 12 residues. The CDR3 DNA is TGCAGCGTTGAGGCAGGGAACACTGAAGCTTTCTTT. Residues: CSVEAGNTEAFF.

This clonotype showed up just a few times. The chain links TRBV5-1 to TRBJ1-2; D gene unclear. Germline V gives CDR1 SGHRS, CDR2 YFSETQ. This CDR3 region has 14 residues. The V and J ends lost 0 bases and 2 bases respectively, with 8 bases between them. CDR3 bases: TGCGCCAGCAGCTTGGCGGGGAGCAACTATGGCTACACCTTC. This codes for CASSLAGSNYGYTF.

This clonotype occurred many times. V gene TRBV19 combines with J gene TRBJ1-5; no definite D call. Germline V gives CDR1 LNHDA, CDR2 SQIVND (reference sequence). The CDR3 is 16 amino acids. Trimming took 3 bases from V and 2 from J, leaving 14 bases between them. The CDR3 sequence is CASSMGKAGGNQPQHF. CDR3 sequence (DNA): TGTGCCAGTAGTATGGGAAAGGCAGGAGGCAATCAGCCCCAGCATTTT.

This chain uses TRBV20-1 with TRBJ2-7; 8 bases align to TRBD1. Germline V gene lookup returns CDR1 DFQATT and CDR2 SNEGSKA (reference sequence). V lost 7 bases to trimming and J lost 3 bases; unmatched junction nucleotides: 5. The length of the CDR3 is 12 residues. The CDR3 DNA reads as TGCAGTGAAACGGACAGGGTCTACGAGCAGTACTTC. It yields the protein CSETDRVYEQYF.

This clonotype appeared many times. The genes are TRBV12-3 or TRBV12-4 and TRBJ1-5, with D hard to call. V was cut by 2 bases and J by 0 bases, with 11 bases left in between. The CDR3 is 16 residues long. CDR3 nucleotides: TGTGCCAGCAGTTTATCGACGGTGTATAGCAATCAGCCCCAGCATTTT. As protein: CASSLSTVYSNQPQHF.

For this clonotype: A read error may produce the germline difference seen at one junction end. The genes are TRBV19 and TRBJ1-1; D is uncertain. Looked up from germline, CDR1 is LNHDA and CDR2 is SQIVND (reference sequence). CDR3 size: 13 residues. DNA of the CDR3: TGTACCAGTAGTATGACATTGAACACTGAAGCTTTCTTT. It yields the protein CTSSMTLNTEAFF. Filled out from reference TRBV19 and TRBJ1-1, the complete variable domain reads DGGITQSPKYLFRKEGQNVTLSCEQNLNHDAMYWYRQDPGQGLRLIYYSQIVNDFQKGDIAEGYSVSREKKESFPLTVTSAQKNPTAFYLCTSSMTLNTEAFFGQGTRLTVV.

This clonotype was detected ten times or more. The J gene is TRBJ1-5, the V gene TRBV3-1, with 7 bases aligning to TRBD1. Germline V gives CDR1 LGHDT, CDR2 YNNKEL (reference sequence). After removal of 6 bases from V and 0 bases from J, the junction contained 14 bases not matched to a gene. The CDR3 is 18 residues long. The CDR3 protein is CASSPKIDREVSNQPQHF. CDR3 in DNA: TGTGCCAGCAGTCCTAAGATCGACAGGGAGGTTAGCAATCAGCCCCAGCATTTT.

This chain joins TRBV9 and TRBJ2-7; 10 positions agree with TRBD2. Germline CDR1 reads SGDLS; CDR2 reads YYNGEE. The CDR3 has 14 residues. Germline trimming cut 3 bases from V and 6 bases from J; bases unmatched to any gene: 6. CDR3 sequence reads: CASSGLAGVGEQYF. The CDR3 coding sequence is TGTGCCAGCAGCGGTCTAGCGGGGGTGGGCGAGCAGTACTTC. Looking up the rest from reference TRBV9 and TRBJ2-7 gives the full variable domain: DSGVTQTPKHLITATGQRVTLRCSPRSGDLSVYWYQQSLDQGLQFLIQYYNGEERAKGNILERFSAQQFPDLHSELNLSSLELGDSALYFCASSGLAGVGEQYFGPGTRLTVT.

This clonotype was recorded at least ten times. V usage is TRBV5-5 and J usage is TRBJ1-2; 7 nucleotides match TRBD1. The CDR3 is 16 residues long. V lost 0 bases and J lost 8; bases outside the gene matches: 13. Per the germline V gene, CDR1 is SGHKS and CDR2 is YYEKEE (reference sequence). CDR3 sequence (DNA): TGTGCCAGCAGCTTGGACGGGGACAGCCTTGAGAAGGGCTACACCTTC. This codes for CASSLDGDSLEKGYTF. The variable domain in full, with the rest retrieved from reference TRBV5-5 and TRBJ1-2, is DAGVTQSPTHLIKTRGQQVTLRCSPISGHKSVSWYQQVLGQGPQFIFQYYEKEERGRGNFPDRFSARQFPNYSSELNVNALLLGDSALYLCASSLDGDSLEKGYTFGSGTRLTVV.

The chain carries TRBV10-3 and TRBJ1-1; weak D call: TRBD1 (6 bases). The CDR3 is 15 residues long. Germline values: CDR1 ENHRY, CDR2 SYGVKD. V dropped 0 bases and J dropped 5 bases, with 13 bases sitting between them. The CDR3 spells CAISESTGIGTEAFF. The CDR3 coding sequence is TGTGCCATCAGTGAGTCGACAGGCATTGGTACTGAAGCTTTCTTT.

The chain carries TRBV19 and TRBJ1-5; D unclear. V was cut by 3 bases and J by 1 base, with 7 bases left in between. There are 14 residues in the CDR3. Per germline, CDR1 LNHDA and CDR2 SQIVND (reference sequence). The CDR3, as DNA: TGTGCCAGTAGTATGAGCGGGAGCAATCAGCCCCAGCATTTT. It codes for CASSMSGSNQPQHF.

Here the CDR3 reads CATNRRTTVGDTQYF. The CDR3 region has the DNA TGTGCCACTAATAGAAGGACAACCGTTGGAGATACGCAGTATTTT. V is TRBV6-2 or TRBV6-3 and J is TRBJ2-3, with D possibly being TRBD1 (5 bases). This CDR3 comprises 15 residues. V was shortened by 10 bases and J by 5 bases, with 22 bases between the two germline ends. Germline CDR1 and CDR2: MNHEY and SVGEGT.

The genes are TRBV25-1 and TRBJ2-1; the D gene is possibly TRBD2 (5 bases). V was pared by 3 bases and J by 7 bases, with 7 bases between. Germline CDR1 reads MGHDK; CDR2 reads SYGVNS. CDR3 length: 12 residues. CDR3: CASSDGGNEQFF. The CDR3 DNA sequence: TGTGCCAGCAGTGACGGCGGGAATGAGCAGTTCTTC.

J is TRBJ1-6 and V is TRBV2; a weak D match, TRBD1 (6 bases). From germline, CDR1 is SNHLY and CDR2 FYNNEI. The CDR3 extends over 15 amino acids. The V gene lost 7 bases and the J gene lost 10 bases, with 20 bases spanning the gap. The CDR3 DNA reads TGTGCCAGCACCAGAAGGGGGGCAGGCGGATCACCCCTCCACTTT. This sequence encodes CASTRRGAGGSPLHF.